The next 27 T cell receptor beta chains were all read from a single sample in a study of T cell repertoires in cytomegalovirus infection. Their cognate antigens are unknown. TCRdb itself ran the reads through MiXCR, one entry per CDR3 protein. The sample includes about 37,000 distinct CDR3 sequences, 40% to 65% of them seen just once. The material was CD8+ T cells from cultured PBMCs, obtained from culture after CMV antigen stimulation. The receptors shown here come from a human donor in good health (CMV status not recorded). Some clones in this sample may be carry-over from other donors' samples.

This clonotype was counted between two and nine times. V gene TRBV12-3 or TRBV12-4 combines with J gene TRBJ2-2; 7 bases agree with TRBD2. After removal of 5 bases from V and 1 base from J, the junction contained 10 bases not matched to a gene. This CDR3 spans 17 amino acids. CDR3 loop: CASSRHWRGKNTGELFF. CDR3 coding DNA: TGTGCCAGCAGTCGCCACTGGCGGGGGAAGAACACCGGGGAGCTGTTTTTT.

This clonotype was seen once. V is TRBV6-1 and J is TRBJ2-7, with D possibly being TRBD2 (5 bases). Between the trimmed V and J ends, which lost 2 bases and 4 bases, there was a span of 18 bases. The CDR3 consists of 16 residues. Germline V gene sequence: CDR1 MNHNS, CDR2 SASEGT. The CDR3 region is CASSEFYEWERYEQYF. The CDR3 bases are TGTGCCAGCAGTGAATTTTACGAGTGGGAGCGGTACGAGCAGTACTTC.

V gene TRBV20-1 combines with J gene TRBJ2-1; perhaps TRBD1 as D (6 bases). V lost 6 bases to trimming and J lost 2 bases, with 17 bases between them. Germline CDR1 DFQATT, CDR2 SNEGSKA (reference sequence). This CDR3 spans 15 amino acids. As DNA, the CDR3 is TGCAGTGCAGAGAGGACAGAGCCTGCCTACAATGAGCAGTTCTTC. As protein: CSAERTEPAYNEQFF.

A few counts support this clonotype. V gene TRBV7-6 combines with J gene TRBJ2-1; TRBD2 might be the D (6 bases). There are 13 residues in the CDR3. V was pared by 1 base and J by 9 bases, with 10 bases between. CDR1 and CDR2 from the germline V gene are SGHVS and FNYEAQ. CDR3 in DNA: TGTGCCAGCAGCTTAGGGAGGGGCAGTGAGCAGTTCTTC. It encodes CASSLGRGSEQFF.

Only one count was recorded for this clonotype. The rearrangement uses TRBV9 and TRBJ2-7, with 14 positions matching TRBD2. This CDR3 contains 18 residues. Losses at the gene ends were 4 bases for V and 1 base for J; bases not matched to a gene: 10. The V gene's germline CDR1 is SGDLS and CDR2 YYNGEE. As DNA, the CDR3 is TGTGCCAGCAGCCCAGGACTAGCGGGGGGAATTAAATCCTACGAGCAGTACTTC. Translation: CASSPGLAGGIKSYEQYF.

Note on this clonotype: A much larger clonotype is one base distant, so this may be a read error. V is TRBV7-4 and J is TRBJ2-7; possible D gene TRBD2, 6 bases. Germline assignment: CDR1 SGHVT and CDR2 SQSDAQ. This CDR3 has 11 amino acids. In DNA form, the CDR3 reads TGTGTCAGCAGTCGGGAGTACGAGCAGTACTTC. Its translation: CVSSREYEQYF. Looking up the rest from reference TRBV7-4 and TRBJ2-7 gives the full variable domain: GAGVSQSPRYKVAKRGRDVALRCDSISGHVTLYWYRQTLGQGSEVLTYSQSDAQRDKSGRPSGRFSAERPERSVSTLKIQRTEQGDSAVYLCVSSREYEQYFGPGTRLTVT.

Here the CDR3 reads CASSPSGRWDEQFF. DNA of the CDR3: TGTGCCAGCAGTCCTAGCGGGAGATGGGATGAGCAGTTCTTC. V and J are TRBV27 and TRBJ2-1, with 10 nucleotides matching TRBD2. Trimming removed 5 bases from V and 8 bases from J; junction bases left unmatched: 6. The CDR3 is 14 residues long. The V gene's germline CDR1 is MNHEY and CDR2 SMNVEV (reference sequence).

The chain uses TRBV28 and TRBJ2-1; D tentatively fits TRBD1 or TRBD2 (5 bases each). This CDR3 has 16 amino acids. Trimming took off 7 bases at V and 3 bases at J, with 19 bases between the two ends. The germline V gene has CDR1 MDHEN and CDR2 SYDVKM. The CDR3 sequence: CASNLGESAFYNEQFF. The CDR3, as DNA: TGTGCCAGCAACCTGGGGGAGTCGGCCTTCTACAATGAGCAGTTCTTC.

This clonotype has a count of ten or more. The chain has TRBV5-1 and TRBJ1-4; possible D gene TRBD1, 6 bases. Germline V gene lookup returns CDR1 SGHRS and CDR2 YFSETQ. There are 14 residues in the CDR3. V was cut by 0 bases and J by 6 bases, with 9 bases left in between. The CDR3 region has the DNA TGCGCCAGCAGCTTGGTGCCAGGGGATGAAAAACTGTTTTTT. Protein: CASSLVPGDEKLFF.

V usage is TRBV7-2 and J usage is TRBJ1-2, with D perhaps matching TRBD1 (5 bases). The CDR3 totals 14 residues. CDR1 SGHTA and CDR2 FQGNSA come from the germline V gene. The V end was cut by 8 bases, the J end by 4 bases, with 17 bases between. The CDR3 DNA follows: TGTGCCAGCCCCACCCAGGGACTGATCTATGGCTACACCTTC. It specifies CASPTQGLIYGYTF.

J is TRBJ2-7 and V is TRBV9; D could derive from TRBD1 or TRBD2 (5 bases each). Germline values: CDR1 SGDLS, CDR2 YYNGEE. This CDR3 has 12 amino acids. V lost 0 bases to trimming and J lost 5 bases, with 6 bases between them. The CDR3 loop reads CASSVGGNEQYF. In DNA, the CDR3 is TGTGCCAGCAGCGTAGGGGGGAACGAGCAGTACTTC.

The genes are TRBV2 and TRBJ1-3, with 9 positions matching TRBD1. The CDR3 is made up of 16 amino acids. CDR1 and CDR2 from the germline V gene are SNHLY and FYNNEI. Trimming cost V 6 bases and J 0 bases; bases outside gene matches: 6. This CDR3 is CASSETGGYSGNTIYF. In DNA form, the CDR3 reads TGTGCCAGCAGCGAGACAGGGGGATACTCTGGAAACACCATATATTTT.

The chain recombines TRBV20-1 with TRBJ2-5; perhaps TRBD1 as D (5 bases). The CDR3 spans 14 residues. Germline V gene lookup returns CDR1 DFQATT and CDR2 SNEGSKA (reference sequence). V lost 3 bases and J 0 bases, leaving 11 bases between the germline ends. The CDR3 protein is CSASYRGNQETQYF. The CDR3 DNA is TGCAGTGCTAGCTATAGGGGCAACCAAGAGACCCAGTACTTC.

The V gene is TRBV7-6, the J gene TRBJ2-3; 7 positions agree with TRBD2. J was trimmed by 2 bases and V by 3 bases; bases with no gene match: 5. The length of the CDR3 is 15 residues. Germline V CDR1 and CDR2: SGHVS, FNYEAQ. CDR3 sequence: CASSLSSGDTDTQYF. The CDR3 bases are TGTGCCAGCAGCTTGTCCAGCGGGGACACAGATACGCAGTATTTT.

Ten or more counts support this clonotype. V usage is TRBV6-1 and J usage is TRBJ2-7, with D hard to call. Germline CDR1 and CDR2: MNHNS and SASEGT. V dropped 6 bases and J dropped 6 bases, with 12 bases sitting between them. This CDR3 spans 12 amino acids. The chain's CDR3 is CASSPLVGEQYF. DNA for the CDR3: TGTGCCAGCAGCCCTCTGGTGGGCGAGCAGTACTTC.

The chain carries TRBV28 and TRBJ1-2; 9 bases agree with TRBD1. V lost 3 bases, J lost 4 bases, and 9 bases stayed unmatched. The CDR3 is made up of 16 amino acids. Germline lookup yields CDR1 MDHEN and CDR2 SYDVKM. The CDR3 sequence: CASSFPWTGDRYGYTF. In nucleotides, the CDR3 is TGTGCCAGCAGTTTCCCCTGGACAGGGGATCGCTATGGCTACACCTTC.

The rearrangement joins TRBV12-5 to TRBJ2-7, with 9 bases aligning to TRBD1. The CDR3 length is 18 residues. Trimming removed 2 bases from V and 3 bases from J; junction bases left unmatched: 14. CDR1 is LGHNT, CDR2 FRNRAP, per germline. The CDR3, as DNA: TGTGCTAGTGGTTTGTCCAAGATGGTTTGGACAGGGGACTACGAGCAGTACTTC. It translates to CASGLSKMVWTGDYEQYF.

The chain carries TRBV20-1 and TRBJ1-1; a weak D match, TRBD1 (6 bases). V was shortened by 0 bases and J by 1 base, with 12 bases between the two germline ends. Germline V gene sequence: CDR1 DFQATT, CDR2 SNEGSKA (reference sequence). This CDR3 region has 15 residues. Here the CDR3 reads CSARDLWTANTEAFF. In DNA, the CDR3 is TGCAGTGCTAGAGATCTTTGGACAGCGAACACTGAAGCTTTCTTT.

The chain is built from TRBV10-3 and TRBJ1-1, with unresolved D. Trimming left V 4 bases short and J 0 bases short, with 9 bases between. The germline V gene has CDR1 ENHRY and CDR2 SYGVKD. There are 14 residues in the CDR3. CDR3 sequence reads: CAISGTGLNTEAFF. The CDR3 region has the DNA TGTGCCATCAGTGGGACGGGATTGAACACTGAAGCTTTCTTT.

The chain uses TRBV6-6 and TRBJ2-5; D is unresolved. V was shortened by 6 bases and J by 2 bases, with 10 bases between the two germline ends. Germline V gene lookup returns CDR1 MNHNY and CDR2 SVGAGI (reference sequence). The CDR3 runs 13 residues. This CDR3 is CASSAKTQETQYF. The CDR3, as DNA: TGTGCCAGCAGCGCGAAGACTCAAGAGACCCAGTACTTC.

The V gene is TRBV28, the J gene TRBJ2-5; 10 bases are shared with TRBD2. Germline trimming cut 3 bases from V and 2 bases from J; bases unmatched to any gene: 6. Per germline, CDR1 MDHEN and CDR2 SYDVKM. CDR3 length equals 16 residues. The CDR3 region has the DNA TGTGCCAGCAGTTTCAATATAGCGGGGGGACAAGAGACCCAGTACTTC. Amino acid sequence: CASSFNIAGGQETQYF.

The V and J genes are TRBV5-4 and TRBJ1-3; D is undetermined. The CDR3 loop spans 13 amino acids. Germline CDR1 is SGHNT and CDR2 is YYREEE (reference sequence). V was shortened by 3 bases and J by 1 base, with 5 bases between the two germline ends. This chain's CDR3 is CASSWGSGNTIYF. Written as DNA, the CDR3 is TGTGCCAGCAGCTGGGGTTCTGGAAACACCATATATTTT.

The V and J genes are TRBV6-5 and TRBJ2-1, with no clear D. Looked up from germline, CDR1 is MNHEY and CDR2 is SVGAGI. Trimming left V 2 bases short and J 3 bases short, with 11 bases between. The CDR3 has 15 amino acids. CDR3 sequence: CASSYDKRGYNEQFF. The CDR3 nucleotides read TGTGCCAGCAGTTACGATAAGCGAGGCTACAATGAGCAGTTCTTC.

In its sample, this clonotype was seen many times. The chain employs TRBV9 and TRBJ1-1; TRBD1 aligns across 7 bases. The CDR3 spans 13 residues. V dropped 3 bases and J dropped 4; count of bases not matched to a gene: 3. Germline assignment: CDR1 SGDLS and CDR2 YYNGEE. This CDR3 is CASSAYRGTEAFF. The CDR3 DNA sequence: TGTGCCAGCAGCGCGTACAGGGGCACTGAAGCTTTCTTT.

The chain recombines TRBV3-1 with TRBJ2-7; 7 positions match TRBD1. Germline assignment: CDR1 LGHDT and CDR2 YNNKEL (reference sequence). The CDR3 is 14 amino acids. Trimming at V came to 4 bases and at J to 4 bases, leaving 7 bases not matched to a gene. CDR3 bases: TGTGCCAGCAGCCCCCCTGACAGGGAGTACGAGCAGTACTTC. Its translation: CASSPPDREYEQYF.

This rearrangement joins TRBV7-2 to TRBJ2-5, with a weak D call TRBD2 (5 bases). Germline-derived CDR1 and CDR2 are SGHTA and FQGNSA. V was cut by 1 base and J by 5 bases, with 17 bases left in between. The CDR3 loop spans 16 amino acids. CDR3 DNA sequence: TGTGCCAGCAGCTTAGGGAGACTAACTCTCACGGAGACCCAGTACTTC. Translated: CASSLGRLTLTETQYF.

The chain joins TRBV18 to TRBJ1-1; 9 bases agree with TRBD1. Trimming at V came to 3 bases and at J to 1 base, leaving 3 bases not matched to a gene. CDR1 and CDR2 from the germline V gene are KGHSH and LQKENI. CDR3 length equals 15 residues. This chain's CDR3 is CASSPTGGRNTEAFF. The CDR3 DNA sequence: TGTGCCAGCTCACCGACAGGGGGTAGGAACACTGAAGCTTTCTTT.